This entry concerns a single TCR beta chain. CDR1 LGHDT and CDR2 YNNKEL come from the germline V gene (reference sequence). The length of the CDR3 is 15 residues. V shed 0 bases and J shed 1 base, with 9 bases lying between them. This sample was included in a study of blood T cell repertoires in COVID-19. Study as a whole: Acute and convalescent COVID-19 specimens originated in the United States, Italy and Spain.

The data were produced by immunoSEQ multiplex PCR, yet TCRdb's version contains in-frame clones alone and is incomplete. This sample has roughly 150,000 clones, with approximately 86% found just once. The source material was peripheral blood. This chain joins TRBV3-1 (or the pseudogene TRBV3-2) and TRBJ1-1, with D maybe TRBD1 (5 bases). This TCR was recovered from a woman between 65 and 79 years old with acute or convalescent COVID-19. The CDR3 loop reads CASSQDQRGNTEAFF. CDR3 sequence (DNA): TGTGCCAGCAGCCAAGATCAAAGGGGGAACACTGAAGCTTTCTTT.